The 32 T cell receptor beta chains below come from one sample, sequenced in a study of beta chain features in type 1 diabetes. The study reverse transcribed the entire isolated RNA, so it sequenced expressed TCRB transcripts. Libraries were prepared by immunoSEQ multiplex PCR; TCRdb keeps only in-frame clonotypes and omits some of them. Counted here are over 120,000 clones, about a tenth occurring once; the ten biggest clones make up about 0.66%. The sequenced sample was central memory CD4+ T cells from blood. The receptors were sampled from a man aged 18-30 years in good health.

This clone was detected only a few times. V gene TRBV9 combines with J gene TRBJ2-5; 8 bases line up with TRBD2. Germline CDR1 and CDR2: SGDLS and YYNGEE. The CDR3 contains 14 residues. Unmatched junction bases numbered 6, after V lost 4 bases and J lost 4 bases. The CDR3 region is CASSPSGRSETQYF. DNA for the CDR3: TGTGCCAGCAGCCCCAGCGGGAGATCAGAGACCCAGTACTTC.

This clone was counted between two and nine times. This chain joins TRBV7-3 and TRBJ2-7; TRBD2 matches at 8 bases. Germline CDR1 reads SGHTA; CDR2 reads FQGTGA. V gave up 2 bases and J gave up 1 base; unmatched junction bases: 4. The CDR3 length is 15 residues. DNA for the CDR3: TGTGCCAGCAGCTTAGACGGCGGGGGGTCCTACGAGCAGTACTTC. Its translation is CASSLDGGGSYEQYF.

This clone was recorded at least ten times. This chain connects TRBV28 to TRBJ2-1; TRBD1 aligns across 7 bases. Losses at the gene ends were 1 base for V and 8 bases for J; bases not matched to a gene: 5. This CDR3 is built from 14 residues. The germline V gene has CDR1 MDHEN and CDR2 SYDVKM. CDR3 nucleotide sequence: TGTGCCAGCAGTTTATCGGACAGGTTGGATGAGCAGTTCTTC. Protein product: CASSLSDRLDEQFF.

This clone has a handful of counts. The CDR3 DNA sequence: TGTGCCAGCAGTTTATATCGGGGATCAAGTAATCAGCCCCAGCATTTT. It codes for CASSLYRGSSNQPQHF. V and J are TRBV28 and TRBJ1-5; D is unclear. The CDR3 is 16 residues long. V lost 1 base and J lost 4, with 14 bases in between. The germline V gene encodes CDR1 MDHEN and CDR2 SYDVKM.

The CDR3 DNA follows: TGTGCCAGCAGCACCGACAGACGCTCTGGAAACACCATATATTTT. Its translation is CASSTDRRSGNTIYF. The chain employs TRBV7-9 and TRBJ1-3; perhaps TRBD1 as D (5 bases). V was clipped by 5 bases and J by 0 bases, with 11 bases between them. The CDR3 loop spans 15 amino acids. Germline CDR1 and CDR2: SEHNR and FQNEAQ (reference sequence).

The genes are TRBV10-3 and TRBJ2-2; 8 bases agree with TRBD2. J gave up 6 bases and V 6 bases, and 9 bases lay outside the gene matches. Germline lookup yields CDR1 ENHRY and CDR2 SYGVKD. This CDR3 contains 15 residues. DNA of the CDR3: TGTGCCATCAGAGATGGACTAGCTAGGGCCGGGGAGCTGTTTTTT. The encoded protein is CAIRDGLARAGELFF.

V gene TRBV7-9 combines with J gene TRBJ1-2; possible D gene TRBD1, 6 bases. The germline gives CDR1 SEHNR, CDR2 FQNEAQ (reference sequence). The CDR3 covers 14 residues. V lost 5 bases and J 8 bases, leaving 18 bases between the germline ends. In DNA form, the CDR3 reads TGTGCCAGCAGCCGAATAAAACCGGGACAAGGCTACACCTTC. Translated: CASSRIKPGQGYTF.

This clone showed up just a few times. V is TRBV14 and J is TRBJ2-7, with D tentatively TRBD1 (6 bases). Germline V gene data show CDR1 as SGHDN and CDR2 as FVKESK. The CDR3 length is 16 residues. Trimming pared 2 bases from V and 2 bases from J, leaving 16 bases between. The CDR3 protein is CASSQKGNRDPYEQYF. Written as DNA, the CDR3 is TGTGCCAGCAGCCAAAAAGGAAACAGGGACCCCTACGAGCAGTACTTC.

This clone has just a few counts. The rearrangement uses TRBV9 and TRBJ2-2; no firm D call. The V gene lost 1 base and the J gene lost 1 base, with 8 bases spanning the gap. Germline V gives CDR1 SGDLS, CDR2 YYNGEE. The length of the CDR3 is 15 residues. CDR3 in amino acids: CASSVNRWNTGELFF. DNA for the CDR3: TGTGCCAGCAGCGTAAATCGGTGGAACACCGGGGAGCTGTTTTTT.

In its sample, this clone was seen a few times. The chain is built from TRBV29-1 and TRBJ1-2, with D possibly being TRBD1 (5 bases). CDR1 is SQVTM, CDR2 ANQGSEA, per germline. The length of the CDR3 is 16 residues. Trimming pared 1 base from V and 5 bases from J, leaving 20 bases between. The CDR3 reads CSVEAVAGLPGYGYTF. CDR3 DNA: TGCAGCGTTGAAGCTGTAGCGGGGCTTCCGGGTTATGGCTACACCTTC.

J is TRBJ1-2 and V is TRBV4-1; D possibly corresponds to TRBD1 (5 bases). There are 13 residues in the CDR3. V was cut by 0 bases and J by 7 bases, with 9 bases left in between. Germline V CDR1 and CDR2: MGHRA, YSYEKL. CDR3 sequence (DNA): TGCGCCAGCAGCCAAGACAGGGCTGGTGGCTACACCTTC. Encoded protein: CASSQDRAGGYTF.

In this sample, this clone turned up a few times. The J gene is TRBJ2-3, the V gene TRBV19; 9 positions agree with TRBD2. The V gene end was trimmed by 3 bases and the J gene end by 3 bases; junction bases not matched to a gene: 10. Germline V gene data show CDR1 as LNHDA and CDR2 as SQIVND (reference sequence). The CDR3 spans 17 residues. CDR3 sequence (DNA): TGTGCCAGTAGTATTAGTGCGGGGGGGCCGAGGACAGATACGCAGTATTTT. It translates to CASSISAGGPRTDTQYF.

This rearrangement joins TRBV18 to TRBJ1-5, with a weak D call TRBD1 (5 bases). The CDR3 runs to 13 residues. Trimming took off 9 bases at V and 4 bases at J, with 13 bases between the two ends. The germline V gene encodes CDR1 KGHSH and CDR2 LQKENI. The CDR3 DNA is TGTGCCAGTTCGGAGGGGAGAAATCAGCCCCAGCATTTT. This translates into CASSEGRNQPQHF.

This clone has more than one count but fewer than ten. This chain joins TRBV5-1 and TRBJ2-3; 13 positions match TRBD2. CDR3 length: 18 residues. Trimming cost V 4 bases and J 0 bases; bases outside gene matches: 8. Germline V lookup: CDR1 SGHRS, CDR2 YFSETQ. The DNA of the CDR3 is TGCGCCAGCAGCCCCGGACTAGCGGGGGCAGGGAGCACAGATACGCAGTATTTT. This translates into CASSPGLAGAGSTDTQYF.

The genes are TRBV7-3 and TRBJ2-3, with D possibly TRBD2 on 6 matching bases. V was cut by 4 bases and J by 5 bases, with 10 bases left in between. Germline CDR1 reads SGHTA; CDR2 reads FQGTGA. The CDR3 length is 13 residues. The CDR3 here is CASSYPGEDTQYF. In DNA, the CDR3 is TGTGCCAGCAGCTACCCGGGGGAAGATACGCAGTATTTT.

The rearrangement links TRBV5-4 to TRBJ2-3; D may be TRBD2 (6 bases). CDR1 SGHNT and CDR2 YYREEE come from the germline V gene (reference sequence). The ends were cut back, 4 bases at V and 2 bases at J, with 17 bases in the middle. The length of the CDR3 is 16 residues. This CDR3 reads CASSLRLGGVTDTQYF. The CDR3, as DNA: TGTGCCAGCAGCCTCAGACTAGGAGGGGTCACAGATACGCAGTATTTT.

The V call is TRBV6-5, the J call TRBJ2-5; no clear D gene. This CDR3 contains 13 residues. CDR1 and CDR2 (germline): MNHEY, SVGAGI. Deletions cut 2 bases from V and 1 base from J, with 5 bases between. CDR3 region: CASSYASQETQYF. The CDR3 DNA is TGTGCCAGCAGTTACGCCAGCCAAGAGACCCAGTACTTC.

This clone was found a few times. The chain recombines TRBV7-2 with TRBJ1-5, with TRBD1 identical over 9 bases. Losses at the gene ends were 5 bases for V and 8 bases for J; bases not matched to a gene: 7. The CDR3 is 14 residues long. Germline V gene data show CDR1 as SGHTA and CDR2 as FQGNSA. The CDR3: CASSETGGLEPQHF. CDR3 bases: TGTGCCAGCAGCGAAACAGGGGGCCTTGAGCCCCAGCATTTT.

This clone has just a few counts. The chain's CDR3 is CASSRQGADTQYF. The DNA of the CDR3 is TGTGCCAGCAGCCGACAGGGGGCAGATACGCAGTATTTT. The V call is TRBV11-2, the J call TRBJ2-3; TRBD1 aligns across 9 bases. Germline V gives CDR1 SGHAT, CDR2 FQNNGV. This CDR3 contains 13 residues. Trimming cost V 5 bases and J 4 bases; bases outside gene matches: 1.

This clone was counted between two and nine times. This chain uses TRBV7-6 with TRBJ2-5, with TRBD1 as a possible D gene (6 bases). Germline V gene data show CDR1 as SGHVS and CDR2 as FNYEAQ. The length of the CDR3 is 13 residues. Trimming shortened V by 3 bases and J by 5 bases, and 10 bases separated the two germline ends. CDR3 sequence: CASSFSGEETQYF. The DNA of the CDR3 is TGTGCCAGCAGCTTTTCAGGGGAGGAGACCCAGTACTTC.

V usage is TRBV4-2 and J usage is TRBJ1-1, with D possibly TRBD1 on 6 matching bases. V was shortened by 0 bases and J by 5 bases, with 16 bases between the two germline ends. The CDR3 has 16 amino acids. Germline V gene sequence: CDR1 LGHNA, CDR2 YNFKEQ. In nucleotides, the CDR3 is TGTGCCAGCAGCCAAGAGTTAGGGGGAGTGAGAACTGAAGCTTTCTTT. Amino acid sequence: CASSQELGGVRTEAFF.

This clone showed up just a few times. J is TRBJ2-1 and V is TRBV6-1, with 15 positions matching TRBD2. The CDR3 totals 16 residues. Germline-derived CDR1 and CDR2 are MNHNS and SASEGT. J was trimmed by 7 bases and V by 4 bases; bases with no gene match: 5. The CDR3 spells CASSGTSGGARNEQFF. The DNA for the CDR3 is TGTGCCAGCAGTGGGACTAGCGGGGGGGCTCGGAATGAGCAGTTCTTC.

This clone appeared a few times. This chain links TRBV7-9 with TRBJ1-2, with 9 bases aligning to TRBD1. The CDR3 contains 13 residues. Trimming cost V 5 bases and J 4 bases; bases outside gene matches: 2. Germline values: CDR1 SEHNR, CDR2 FQNEAQ (reference sequence). Here the CDR3 reads CASSQGQGYGYTF. The DNA of the CDR3 is TGTGCCAGCAGCCAGGGACAGGGCTATGGCTACACCTTC.

The rearrangement links TRBV10-3 to TRBJ2-7, with D perhaps matching TRBD2 (6 bases). Germline CDR1 and CDR2: ENHRY and SYGVKD. The CDR3 has 15 residues. V lost 0 bases and J lost 2, with 11 bases in between. DNA for the CDR3: TGTGCCATCAGTGAGTCGAAAGGGACTGCCTACGAGCAGTACTTC. Translated, it gives CAISESKGTAYEQYF.

V usage is TRBV10-3 and J usage is TRBJ2-5; 14 bases match TRBD2. V shed 10 bases, J shed 2 bases, and the junction held 9 bases outside the gene matches. This CDR3 spans 16 amino acids. CDR1 is ENHRY and CDR2 is SYGVKD in the germline V gene. The chain's CDR3 is CATQSGTSGGQETQYF. The CDR3 DNA is TGTGCCACCCAATCCGGGACTAGCGGGGGACAAGAGACCCAGTACTTC.

In this sample, this clone turned up many times. The chain has TRBV11-2 and TRBJ2-3; 7 bases are shared with TRBD2. CDR1 and CDR2 from the germline V gene are SGHAT and FQNNGV. This CDR3 comprises 16 residues. V lost 1 base and J lost 2; bases outside the gene matches: 6. The CDR3 is CASSLVSGRDTDTQYF. Here the CDR3 DNA reads TGTGCCAGCAGCTTAGTTAGCGGGCGAGACACAGATACGCAGTATTTT.

V is TRBV9 and J is TRBJ1-6; D call uncertain. Trimming took off 2 bases at V and 3 bases at J, with 3 bases between the two ends. Germline CDR1 is SGDLS and CDR2 is YYNGEE. CDR3 length equals 13 residues. The CDR3 nucleotides are TGTGCCAGCAGCGTCCGCTATAATTCACCCCTCCACTTT. Encoded protein: CASSVRYNSPLHF.

This clone was seen many times. V and J are TRBV7-9 and TRBJ1-6; TRBD1 aligns across 9 bases. Unmatched junction bases numbered 2, after V lost 1 base and J lost 7 bases. Germline V lookup: CDR1 SEHNR, CDR2 FQNEAQ (reference sequence). The CDR3 runs 15 residues. This CDR3 reads CASSLEGQGNSPLHF. The CDR3 DNA reads as TGTGCCAGCAGCTTAGAGGGACAGGGAAATTCACCCCTCCACTTT.

This clone occurred many times. The V and J genes are TRBV29-1 and TRBJ1-2; 7 bases agree with TRBD1. The CDR3 totals 14 residues. V was clipped by 5 bases and J by 8 bases; unmatched bases: 14. Germline CDR1 and CDR2: SQVTM and ANQGSEA. CDR3 sequence: CSVTAHRGPEGYTF. The CDR3 DNA is TGCAGCGTTACCGCCCACAGGGGCCCGGAAGGCTACACCTTC.

The rearrangement links TRBV28 to TRBJ1-3; no clear D. Trimming removed 8 bases at V and 0 bases at J, with 14 bases between. Germline loops: CDR1 MDHEN, CDR2 SYDVKM. The CDR3 sequence is 15 residues long. The CDR3 nucleotides read TGTGCCAGCCTTTTTCGATCCGGCTCTGGAAACACCATATATTTT. Its protein is CASLFRSGSGNTIYF.

This clone was counted ten times or more. The CDR3 spells CSVEDNGGAAFF. CDR3 DNA: TGCAGCGTTGAAGATAACGGCGGGGCCGCTTTCTTT. The rearrangement uses TRBV29-1 and TRBJ1-1, with D maybe TRBD1 (5 bases). V was pared by 0 bases and J by 11 bases, with 13 bases between. Germline V gives CDR1 SQVTM, CDR2 ANQGSEA. The CDR3 spans 12 residues.

The chain employs TRBV10-1 and TRBJ2-2, with unresolved D. This CDR3 contains 14 residues. V was shortened by 5 bases and J by 0 bases, with 7 bases between the two germline ends. Germline V CDR1 and CDR2: WNHNN, SYGVQD (reference sequence). CDR3 region: CASSSGSNTGELFF. The CDR3 coding sequence is TGCGCCAGCAGTTCAGGATCGAACACCGGGGAGCTGTTTTTT.